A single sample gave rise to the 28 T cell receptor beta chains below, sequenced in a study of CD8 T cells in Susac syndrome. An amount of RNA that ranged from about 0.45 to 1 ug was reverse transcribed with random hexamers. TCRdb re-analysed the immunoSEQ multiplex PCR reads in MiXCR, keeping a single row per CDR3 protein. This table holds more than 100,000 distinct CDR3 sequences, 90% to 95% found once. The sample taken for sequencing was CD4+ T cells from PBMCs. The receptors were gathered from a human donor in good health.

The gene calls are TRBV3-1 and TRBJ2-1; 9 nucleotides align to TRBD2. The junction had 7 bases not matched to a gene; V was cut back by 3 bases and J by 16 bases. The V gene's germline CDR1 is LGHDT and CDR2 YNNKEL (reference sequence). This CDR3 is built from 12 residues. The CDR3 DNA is TGTGCCAGCAGCCAGCCGGGACTAGCTCAATTCTTC. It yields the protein CASSQPGLAQFF.

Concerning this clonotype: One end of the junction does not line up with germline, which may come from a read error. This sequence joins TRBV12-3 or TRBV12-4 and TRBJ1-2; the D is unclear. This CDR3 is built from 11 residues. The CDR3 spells CASSLGGPLIF. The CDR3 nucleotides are TGTGCCAGCAGTTTAGGTGGGCCGCTGATCTTC.

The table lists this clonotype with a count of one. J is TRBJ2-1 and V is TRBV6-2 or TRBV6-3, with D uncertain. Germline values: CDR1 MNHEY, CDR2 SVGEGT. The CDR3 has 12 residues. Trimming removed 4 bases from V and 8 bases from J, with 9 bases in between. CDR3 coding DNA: TGTGCCAGCAGTTCCCCCCGGTATGAGCAGTTCTTC. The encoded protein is CASSSPRYEQFF.

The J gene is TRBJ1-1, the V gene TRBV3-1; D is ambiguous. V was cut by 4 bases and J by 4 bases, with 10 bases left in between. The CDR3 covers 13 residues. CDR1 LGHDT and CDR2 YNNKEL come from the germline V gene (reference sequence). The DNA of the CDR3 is TGTGCCAGCAGCCGAGTAACCGGCACTGAAGCTTTCTTT. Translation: CASSRVTGTEAFF.

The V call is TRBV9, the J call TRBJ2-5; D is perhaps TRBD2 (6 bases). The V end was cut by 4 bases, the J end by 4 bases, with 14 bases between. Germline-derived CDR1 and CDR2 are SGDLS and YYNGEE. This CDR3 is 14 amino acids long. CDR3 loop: CASSKDMGGETQYF. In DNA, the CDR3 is TGTGCCAGCAGCAAAGACATGGGAGGAGAGACCCAGTACTTC. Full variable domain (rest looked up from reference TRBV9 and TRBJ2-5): DSGVTQTPKHLITATGQRVTLRCSPRSGDLSVYWYQQSLDQGLQFLIQYYNGEERAKGNILERFSAQQFPDLHSELNLSSLELGDSALYFCASSKDMGGETQYFGPGTRLLVL.

The CDR3 nucleotides are TGTGCCAGCGAGAGGACAGAGCAGTACTTC. Its protein is CASERTEQYF. V and J are TRBV2 and TRBJ2-7; a weak D match, TRBD1 (5 bases). This CDR3 has 10 residues. In germline, CDR1 is SNHLY, CDR2 FYNNEI. Trimming pared 8 bases from V and 7 bases from J, leaving 9 bases between.

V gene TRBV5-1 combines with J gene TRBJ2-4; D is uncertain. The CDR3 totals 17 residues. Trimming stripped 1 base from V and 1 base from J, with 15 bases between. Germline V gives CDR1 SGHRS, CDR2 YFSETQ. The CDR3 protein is CASSLPLIGSAKNIQYF. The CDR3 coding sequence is TGCGCCAGCAGCTTGCCCCTCATAGGCTCGGCCAAAAACATTCAGTACTTC.

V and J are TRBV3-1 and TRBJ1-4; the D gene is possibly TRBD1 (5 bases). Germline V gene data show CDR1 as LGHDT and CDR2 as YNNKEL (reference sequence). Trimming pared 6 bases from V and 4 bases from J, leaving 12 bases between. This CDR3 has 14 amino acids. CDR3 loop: CASRQGRLNEKLFF. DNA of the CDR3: TGTGCCAGCAGGCAGGGACGGCTTAATGAAAAACTGTTTTTT.

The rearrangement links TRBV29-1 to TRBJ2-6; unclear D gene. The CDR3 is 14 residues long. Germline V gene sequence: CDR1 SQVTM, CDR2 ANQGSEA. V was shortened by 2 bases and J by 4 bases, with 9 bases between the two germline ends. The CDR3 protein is CSVEYPGGANVLTF. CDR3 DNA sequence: TGCAGCGTTGAATACCCGGGCGGGGCCAACGTCCTGACTTTC.

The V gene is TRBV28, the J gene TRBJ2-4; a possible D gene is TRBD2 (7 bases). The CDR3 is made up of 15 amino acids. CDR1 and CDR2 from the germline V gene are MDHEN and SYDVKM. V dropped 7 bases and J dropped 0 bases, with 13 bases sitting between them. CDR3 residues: CASMVGGVAKNIQYF. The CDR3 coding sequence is TGTGCCAGCATGGTAGGGGGGGTAGCCAAAAACATTCAGTACTTC.

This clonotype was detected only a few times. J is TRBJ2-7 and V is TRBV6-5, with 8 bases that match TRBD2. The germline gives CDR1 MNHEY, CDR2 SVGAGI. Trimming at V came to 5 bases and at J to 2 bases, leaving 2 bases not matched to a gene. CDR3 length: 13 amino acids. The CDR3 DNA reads TGTGCCAGCAGTCAACTAGCGGCCTACGAGCAGTACTTC. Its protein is CASSQLAAYEQYF.

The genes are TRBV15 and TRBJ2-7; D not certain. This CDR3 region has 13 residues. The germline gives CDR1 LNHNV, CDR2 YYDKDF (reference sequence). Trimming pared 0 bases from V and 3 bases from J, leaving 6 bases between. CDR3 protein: CATSRDQGYEQYF. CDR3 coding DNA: TGTGCCACCAGCAGAGATCAAGGCTACGAGCAGTACTTC. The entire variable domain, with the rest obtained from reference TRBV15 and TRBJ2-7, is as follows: DAMVIQNPRYQVTQFGKPVTLSCSQTLNHNVMYWYQQKSSQAPKLLFHYYDKDFNNEADTPDNFQSRRPNTSFCFLDIRSPGLGDTAMYLCATSRDQGYEQYFGPGTRLTVT.

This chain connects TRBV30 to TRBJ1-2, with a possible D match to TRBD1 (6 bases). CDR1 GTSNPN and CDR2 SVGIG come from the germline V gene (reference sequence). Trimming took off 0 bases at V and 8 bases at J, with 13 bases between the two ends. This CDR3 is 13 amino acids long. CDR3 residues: CAWSVDRLYGYTF. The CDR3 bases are TGTGCCTGGAGTGTAGACAGGTTATACGGCTACACCTTC.

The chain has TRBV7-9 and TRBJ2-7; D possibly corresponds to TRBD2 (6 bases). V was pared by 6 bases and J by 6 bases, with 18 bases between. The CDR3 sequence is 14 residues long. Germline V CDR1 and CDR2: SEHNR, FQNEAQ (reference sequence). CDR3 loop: CASSNGGSSREQYF. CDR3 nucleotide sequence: TGTGCCAGCAGTAACGGAGGGAGTAGTCGCGAGCAGTACTTC.

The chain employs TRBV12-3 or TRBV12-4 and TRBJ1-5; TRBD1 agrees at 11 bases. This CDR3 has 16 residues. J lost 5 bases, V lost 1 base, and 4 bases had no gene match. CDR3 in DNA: TGTGCCAGCAGTTTAGGGGACAGGGGGGGGGATCAGCCCCAGCATTTT. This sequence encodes CASSLGDRGGDQPQHF.

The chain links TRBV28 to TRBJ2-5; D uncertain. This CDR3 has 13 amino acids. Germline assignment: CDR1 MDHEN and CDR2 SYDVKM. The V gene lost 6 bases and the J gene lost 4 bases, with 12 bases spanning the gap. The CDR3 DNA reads TGTGCCAGCAGGACGAACCGTGCAGAGACCCAGTACTTC. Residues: CASRTNRAETQYF.

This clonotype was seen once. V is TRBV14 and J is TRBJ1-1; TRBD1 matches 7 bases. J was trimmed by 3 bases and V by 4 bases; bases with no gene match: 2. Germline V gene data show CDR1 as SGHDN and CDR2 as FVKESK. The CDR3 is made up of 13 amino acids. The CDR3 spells CASSPGQYTEAFF. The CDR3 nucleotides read TGTGCCAGCAGCCCGGGACAGTACACTGAAGCTTTCTTT.

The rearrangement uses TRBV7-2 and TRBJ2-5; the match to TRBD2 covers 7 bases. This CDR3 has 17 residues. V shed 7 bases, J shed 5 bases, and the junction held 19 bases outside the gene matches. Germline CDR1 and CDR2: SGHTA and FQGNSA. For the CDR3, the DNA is TGTGCCAGCACCCCCCTCGGGGGGTTGAGTTCTGGGGAGACCCAGTACTTC. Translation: CASTPLGGLSSGETQYF. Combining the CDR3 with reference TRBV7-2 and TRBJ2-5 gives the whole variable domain GAGVSQSPSNKVTEKGKDVELRCDPISGHTALYWYRQSLGQGLEFLIYFQGNSAPDKSGLPSDRFSAERTGGSVSTLTIQRTQQEDSAVYLCASTPLGGLSSGETQYFGPGTRLLVL.

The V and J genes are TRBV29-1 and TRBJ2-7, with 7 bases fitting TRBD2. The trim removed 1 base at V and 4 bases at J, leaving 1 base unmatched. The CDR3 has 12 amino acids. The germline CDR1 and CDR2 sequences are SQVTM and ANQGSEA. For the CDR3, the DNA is TGCAGCGTTGAAGTCGGGGGGTACGAGCAGTACTTC. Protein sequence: CSVEVGGYEQYF.

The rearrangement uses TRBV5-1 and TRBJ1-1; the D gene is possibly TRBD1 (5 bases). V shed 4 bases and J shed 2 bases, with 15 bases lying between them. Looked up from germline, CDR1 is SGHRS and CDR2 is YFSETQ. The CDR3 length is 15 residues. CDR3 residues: CASSPSLRDNTEAFF. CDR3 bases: TGCGCCAGCAGCCCGAGCCTCAGGGATAACACTGAAGCTTTCTTT.

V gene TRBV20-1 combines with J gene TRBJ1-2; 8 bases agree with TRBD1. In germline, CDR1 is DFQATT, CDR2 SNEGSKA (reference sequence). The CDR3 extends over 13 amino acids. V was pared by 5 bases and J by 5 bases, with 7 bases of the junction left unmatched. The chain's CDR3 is CSASRTGRYGYTF. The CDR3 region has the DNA TGCAGTGCTTCACGGACAGGGAGATATGGCTACACCTTC.

CDR3: CASSLSERNGYTF. For the CDR3, the DNA is TGTGCCAGCAGTTTATCGGAGCGGAATGGCTACACCTTC. This chain connects TRBV27 to TRBJ1-2; no definite D call. There are 13 residues in the CDR3. Trimming removed 0 bases at V and 6 bases at J, with 8 bases between. Germline V gene data show CDR1 as MNHEY and CDR2 as SMNVEV (reference sequence).

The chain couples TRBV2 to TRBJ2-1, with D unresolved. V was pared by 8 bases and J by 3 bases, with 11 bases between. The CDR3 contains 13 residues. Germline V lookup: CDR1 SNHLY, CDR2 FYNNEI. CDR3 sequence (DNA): TGTGCCAGCCAAAGTAGGGTCTACAATGAGCAGTTCTTC. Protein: CASQSRVYNEQFF.

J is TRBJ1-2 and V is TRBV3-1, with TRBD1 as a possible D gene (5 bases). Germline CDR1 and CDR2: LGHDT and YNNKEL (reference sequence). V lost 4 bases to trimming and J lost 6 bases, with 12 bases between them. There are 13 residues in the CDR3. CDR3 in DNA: TGTGCCAGCAGCCCCGCAGGGAAGGATGGCTACACCTTC. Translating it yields CASSPAGKDGYTF.

The CDR3 protein is CASSLGGLAGAQYF. The CDR3 nucleotides read TGTGCCAGCAGCTTAGGGGGACTAGCGGGAGCCCAGTACTTC. The V call is TRBV7-2, the J call TRBJ2-7, with 14 bases matching TRBD2. This CDR3 has 14 amino acids. Germline loops: CDR1 SGHTA, CDR2 FQGNSA. V dropped 1 base and J dropped 10; count of bases not matched to a gene: 3.

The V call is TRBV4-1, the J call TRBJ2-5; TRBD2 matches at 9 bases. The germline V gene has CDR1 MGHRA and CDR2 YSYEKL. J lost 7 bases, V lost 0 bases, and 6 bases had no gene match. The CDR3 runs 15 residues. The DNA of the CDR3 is TGCGCCAGCAGCCAAGATTTGTTAGCGGGAGTGACCCAGTACTTC. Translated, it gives CASSQDLLAGVTQYF.

In nucleotides, the CDR3 is TGTGCCAGCACGGTTTCCTACAATGAGCAGTTCTTC. Its protein product is CASTVSYNEQFF. The chain combines TRBV6-6 with TRBJ2-1; D unresolved. The CDR3 totals 12 residues. V was clipped by 7 bases and J by 1 base, with 5 bases between them. Germline lookup yields CDR1 MNHNY and CDR2 SVGAGI (reference sequence).

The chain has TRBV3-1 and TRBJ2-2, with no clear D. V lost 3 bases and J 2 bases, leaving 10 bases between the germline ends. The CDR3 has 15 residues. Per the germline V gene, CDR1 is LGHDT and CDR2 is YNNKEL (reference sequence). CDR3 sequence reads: CASSHGKLNTGELFF. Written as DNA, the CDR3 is TGTGCCAGCAGCCATGGCAAGCTAAACACCGGGGAGCTGTTTTTT.